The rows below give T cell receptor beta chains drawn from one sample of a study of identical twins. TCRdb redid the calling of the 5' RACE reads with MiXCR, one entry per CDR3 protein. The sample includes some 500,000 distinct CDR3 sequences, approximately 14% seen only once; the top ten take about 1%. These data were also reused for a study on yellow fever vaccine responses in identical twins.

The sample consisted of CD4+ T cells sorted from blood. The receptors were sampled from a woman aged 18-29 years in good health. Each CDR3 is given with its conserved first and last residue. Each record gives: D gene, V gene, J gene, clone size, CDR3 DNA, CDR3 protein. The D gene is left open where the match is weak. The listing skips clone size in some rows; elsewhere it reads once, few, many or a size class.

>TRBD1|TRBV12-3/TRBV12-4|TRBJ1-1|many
TGTGCCAGCAGTGTAGGGACAGTGGAGAACACTGAAGCTTTCTTT
CASSVGTVENTEAFF
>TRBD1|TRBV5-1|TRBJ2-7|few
TGCGCCAGCAGCTTGGTTCCCGGGACAGGGGGCGAGCAGTACTTC
CASSLVPGTGGEQYF
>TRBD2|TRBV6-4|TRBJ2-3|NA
TGTGCCAGCAGTGCAAGCGGCAGGGAGGGAGATACGCAGTATTTT
CASSASGREGDTQYF
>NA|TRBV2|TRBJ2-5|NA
TGTGCCAGCAGCGCGGACCACCAAGAGACCCAGTACTTC
CASSADHQETQYF
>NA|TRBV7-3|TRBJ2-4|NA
TGTGCCAGCAGCCTATCAGACGTGGACAAAAACATTCAGTACTTC
CASSLSDVDKNIQYF
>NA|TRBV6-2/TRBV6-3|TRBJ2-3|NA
TGTGCCAGCAGTCTAGTTACGGGACGACTCCCCGCGCAGTATTTT
CASSLVTGRLPAQYF
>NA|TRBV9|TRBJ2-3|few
TGTGCCAGCAGCGTCCGGAATGCCCTGGCTAGCACGCAGTATTTT
CASSVRNALASTQYF
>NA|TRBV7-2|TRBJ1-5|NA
TGTGCCAGCAGCCAACAGGGTTTAAGCCAGCCCCAGCATTTT
CASSQQGLSQPQHF
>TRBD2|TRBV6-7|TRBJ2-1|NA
TGTGCCAGCAGTTACTGGCCACTAGCGGGAGGTTGCAATGAGCAGTTCTTC
CASSYWPLAGGCNEQFF
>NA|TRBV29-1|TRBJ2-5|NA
TGCAGCGTTGAAGGAGAGACCCAGTACTTC
CSVEGETQYF
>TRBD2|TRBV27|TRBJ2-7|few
TGTGCCAGCCCCCCAAAGCGGGAGGGCGAGCAGTACTTC
CASPPKREGEQYF
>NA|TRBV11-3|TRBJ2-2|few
TGTGCCAGCAGCTTAGGGTCAGGTGACACCGGGGAGCTGTTTTTT
CASSLGSGDTGELFF
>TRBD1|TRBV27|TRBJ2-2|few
TGTGCCAGCAGCTCGGGACAGGGATTACCCGGGGAGCTGTTTTTT
CASSSGQGLPGELFF
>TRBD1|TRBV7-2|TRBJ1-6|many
TGTGCCAGCAGCTTAGAGGGGACAGGGAATTCACCCCTCCACTTT
CASSLEGTGNSPLHF
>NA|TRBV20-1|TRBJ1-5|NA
TGCAGTGCTAGAGTCGACAGAGGCCAGCCCCAGCATTTT
CSARVDRGQPQHF
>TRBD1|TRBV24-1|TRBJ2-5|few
TGTGCCACCAGTGATTACCGCGACAGGGTTGCTAAGACCCAGTACTTC
CATSDYRDRVAKTQYF
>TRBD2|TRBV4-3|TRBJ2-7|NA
TGCGCCAGCAGCCAAGCGCTAGCGGGACACGAGCAGTACTTC
CASSQALAGHEQYF
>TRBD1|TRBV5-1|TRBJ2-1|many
TGCGCCAGCAGCTCGGACGGGACAGGGGATGACGAGCAGTTCTTC
CASSSDGTGDDEQFF
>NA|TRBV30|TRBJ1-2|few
TGTGCCTGGAGAAGCGGGGGATATACCTATGGCTACACCTTC
CAWRSGGYTYGYTF
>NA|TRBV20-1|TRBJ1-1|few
TGCAGTGCTAGGGGGGGCGCAGGGGCTTTCTTT
CSARGGAGAFF
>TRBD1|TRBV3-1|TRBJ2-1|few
TGTGCCAGCAGCCGGGACAGTCCCTCCTACAATGAGCAGTTCTTC
CASSRDSPSYNEQFF
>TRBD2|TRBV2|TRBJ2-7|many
TGTGCCAGCAGTGACCAGGGGACTAGCTACGAGCAGTACTTC
CASSDQGTSYEQYF
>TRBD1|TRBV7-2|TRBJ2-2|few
TGTGCCAGCAGCTCGGGACAGGGTAACTCCGGGGAGCTGTTTTTT
CASSSGQGNSGELFF
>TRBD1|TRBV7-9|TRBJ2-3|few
TGTGCCAGCAGCTTCGACAGGGGCACAGATACGCAGTATTTT
CASSFDRGTDTQYF
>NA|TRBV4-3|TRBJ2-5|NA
TGCGCCAGCAGCCGCGACTGGCAAGAGACCCAGTACTTC
CASSRDWQETQYF
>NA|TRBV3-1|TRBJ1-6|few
TGTGCCAGCAGCCAAGATGGAGCGGTTCTCCACTTT
CASSQDGAVLHF